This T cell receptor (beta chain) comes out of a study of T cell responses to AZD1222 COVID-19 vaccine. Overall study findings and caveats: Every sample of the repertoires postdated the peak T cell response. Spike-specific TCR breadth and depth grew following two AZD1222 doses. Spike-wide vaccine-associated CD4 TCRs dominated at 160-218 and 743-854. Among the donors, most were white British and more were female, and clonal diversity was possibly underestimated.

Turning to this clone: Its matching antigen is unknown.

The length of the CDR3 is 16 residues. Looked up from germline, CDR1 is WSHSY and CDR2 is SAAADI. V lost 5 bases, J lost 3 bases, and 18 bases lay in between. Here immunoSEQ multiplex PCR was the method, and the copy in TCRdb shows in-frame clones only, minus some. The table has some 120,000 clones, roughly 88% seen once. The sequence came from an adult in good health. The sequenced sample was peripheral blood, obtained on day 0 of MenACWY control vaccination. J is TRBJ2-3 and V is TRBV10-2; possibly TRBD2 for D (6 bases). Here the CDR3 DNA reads TGCGCCAGCAGTCTCAAGTGGCGGGGAGGAACAGATACGCAGTATTTT. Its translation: CASSLKWRGGTDTQYF.